Listed here is a single T cell receptor beta chain. Its antigen is not known. The data originate from a study of breast tumors, draining lymph nodes, adjacent tissues. V lost 5 bases to trimming and J lost 5 bases; unmatched junction nucleotides: 10. CDR1 is SEHNR, CDR2 FQNEAQ, per germline (reference sequence). CDR3 length equals 17 residues. Overall study findings and caveats: Compared with basal-like, luminal-like tumors shared significantly more repertoire with nontumor tissue. Tumor repertoires ranked between lymph nodes and nontumor tissue in diversity, with V and J gene preferences. The data were judged consistent with most tumor T cells coming from lymph node and expanding in tumor.

TCRdb analysed the multiplex PCR reads with MiXCR anew, one entry per CDR3 protein. Counted here are 15,000 to 16,000 distinct CDR3 sequences, around half occurring once; the ten biggest clones make up roughly 17%. V is TRBV7-9 and J is TRBJ2-7; 15 bases agree with TRBD2. This receptor was obtained from a female donor with breast cancer. Some clones in this sample may be carry-over from other donors' samples. Sequences were obtained from tumor-adjacent breast tissue. The DNA for the CDR3 is TGTGCCAGCAGCCACACCGGGACTAGCGGGAGGCTGCACGAGCAGTACTTC. Protein: CASSHTGTSGRLHEQYF.